This TCR beta chain was sequenced during a study of regulatory T cells in long-lasting Graves disease. Assembly of TCR beta libraries relied on iRepertoire HTBI primers together with Arm-PCR of CDR3 regions. TCRdb used MiXCR to reprocess the multiplex PCR reads, holding one entry per CDR3 protein. The repertoire includes a few hundred thousand distinct CDR3 sequences, about 15% of them detected once, and roughly 8% sits in the top ten. Time point of the sample: newly diagnosed GD, antithyroid drugs for less than 3 months. With RNA extracted from PBMCs as input, the TCR library was made. There are 14 residues in the CDR3. The germline V gene encodes CDR1 SQVTM and CDR2 ANQGSEA. The ends were cut back, 2 bases at V and 0 bases at J, with 10 bases in the middle. This clonotype was seen ten or more times. The sample also formed part of further work on T cells in Graves' hyperthyroidism and ophthalmopathy. That work contributes: The authors deemed Graves' hyperthyroidism stable absent ophthalmopathy progression within 18 months.

The material was peripheral blood mononuclear cells (PBMCs), obtained at new diagnosis, from a patient treated with antithyroid drugs. The genes are TRBV29-1 and TRBJ1-1; a possible D gene is TRBD1 (6 bases). The source of this sequence is a woman aged 40 to 55 with Graves disease. The DNA of the CDR3 is TGCAGCGTTGAACTACAGGGCTTGAACACTGAAGCTTTCTTT. This encodes CSVELQGLNTEAFF.